The 11 T cell receptor beta chains in this list originate from one sample, sequenced in a study of molecular identifiers for immune sequencing clone quantification. Each CDR3 protein is one row after TCRdb ran MiXCR on the PCR reads. This table holds under 600,000 distinct CDR3 sequences, 25% found once. The sequencing input was naive CD8+ T cells from blood, with Jurkat cell RNA spiked in. Sample subset: FACS-sorted CD8+CD4-CCR7+CD45RA+ naive T cells. These receptor sequences come from a human donor in good health. Some libraries in this study had Jurkat cell RNA spiked in.

This rearrangement joins TRBV3-1 to TRBJ2-4, with a possible D match to TRBD2 (5 bases). Trimming shortened V by 4 bases and J by 7 bases, and 8 bases separated the two germline ends. The CDR3 is 12 residues long. Germline V gene sequence: CDR1 LGHDT, CDR2 YNNKEL (reference sequence). This chain's CDR3 is CASSPPGNIQYF. The CDR3 DNA reads as TGTGCCAGCAGCCCCCCGGGGAACATTCAGTACTTC.

This clonotype was seen a handful of times. This rearrangement joins TRBV4-3 to TRBJ2-1; TRBD1 aligns across 7 bases. The V segment lost 0 bases and the J segment 3 bases; nucleotides outside the gene matches: 8. CDR1 LGHNA and CDR2 YSLEER come from the germline V gene. There are 17 residues in the CDR3. The CDR3 DNA reads TGCGCCAGCAGCCAAGATAGTAGAGGGGGCGGCTACAATGAGCAGTTCTTC. Translated, it gives CASSQDSRGGGYNEQFF.

This clonotype was picked up many times. Relative to the germline gene, one junction end is altered; a read error may explain this. The gene calls are TRBV5-1 and TRBJ2-7; tentatively, D is TRBD1 (6 bases). There are 13 residues in the CDR3. Germline values: CDR1 SGHRS, CDR2 YFSETQ. The CDR3 DNA follows: TGTGCCAGCAGTTTAGGGACACTTTACGAGCAGTACTTC. Its translation: CASSLGTLYEQYF.

This clonotype was picked up many times. This chain links TRBV14 with TRBJ2-7, with TRBD2 as a possible D gene (6 bases). Trimming shortened V by 3 bases and J by 3 bases, and 12 bases separated the two germline ends. The CDR3 loop spans 14 amino acids. CDR1 SGHDN and CDR2 FVKESK come from the germline V gene. The CDR3 is CASSHTMGGYEQYF. In nucleotides, the CDR3 is TGTGCCAGCAGCCACACTATGGGGGGCTACGAGCAGTACTTC.

The J gene is TRBJ2-3, the V gene TRBV7-6, with TRBD1 matching over 8 bases. Per the germline V gene, CDR1 is SGHVS and CDR2 is FNYEAQ. J was trimmed by 3 bases and V by 6 bases; bases with no gene match: 8. This CDR3 is 15 amino acids long. The CDR3 sequence: CASSYAGGGTDTQYF. The CDR3 DNA sequence: TGTGCCAGCAGTTACGCAGGGGGCGGAACAGATACGCAGTATTTT.

At least ten counts were recorded for this clonotype. This chain connects TRBV27 to TRBJ1-1; possibly TRBD1 for D (5 bases). The V end was cut by 7 bases, the J end by 4 bases, with 13 bases between. Germline V gene data show CDR1 as MNHEY and CDR2 as SMNVEV (reference sequence). The CDR3 has 13 amino acids. The CDR3 sequence is CASTILGGTEAFF. The CDR3 DNA is TGTGCCAGCACCATTCTGGGGGGCACTGAAGCTTTCTTT.

This clonotype has a count of ten or more. The chain recombines TRBV11-2 with TRBJ2-7; no definite D call. Per germline, CDR1 SGHAT and CDR2 FQNNGV. The ends were cut back, 1 base at V and 4 bases at J, with 5 bases in the middle. CDR3 length: 12 amino acids. CDR3 sequence (DNA): TGTGCCAGCAGCTTAGTCCCGTACGAGCAGTACTTC. It codes for CASSLVPYEQYF.

Remarks on this clonotype: A clone one base away is much larger, so this may be a read error. The gene calls are TRBV7-9 and TRBJ2-3; D is unclear. Germline-derived CDR1 and CDR2 are SEHNR and FQNEAQ (reference sequence). This CDR3 spans 13 amino acids. Trimming took 8 bases from V and 6 from J, leaving 15 bases between them. This CDR3 reads CASGRTPEDTQYF. DNA of the CDR3: TGTGCCAGCGGACGAACCCCTGAGGATACGCAGTATTTT.

The chain recombines TRBV19 with TRBJ2-1; TRBD2 agrees at 7 bases. CDR1 and CDR2 (germline): LNHDA, SQIVND (reference sequence). V shed 1 base and J 7 bases; nucleotides not matched to a gene: 1. The CDR3 runs to 13 residues. CDR3 sequence (DNA): TGTGCCAGTAGTATAGGGGGGGGGAATGAGCAGTTCTTC. Protein product: CASSIGGGNEQFF. Together with reference TRBV19 and TRBJ2-1, the CDR3 gives the full variable domain: DGGITQSPKYLFRKEGQNVTLSCEQNLNHDAMYWYRQDPGQGLRLIYYSQIVNDFQKGDIAEGYSVSREKKESFPLTVTSAQKNPTAFYLCASSIGGGNEQFFGPGTRLTVL.

This clonotype was seen at least ten times. The V and J genes are TRBV28 and TRBJ2-3; 7 bases align to TRBD1. From germline, CDR1 is MDHEN and CDR2 SYDVKM. This CDR3 spans 15 amino acids. V dropped 4 bases and J dropped 1; count of bases not matched to a gene: 5. The CDR3 region has the DNA TGTGCCAGCAGTTCGCCCCAGGGGGGCACAGATACGCAGTATTTT. Protein sequence: CASSSPQGGTDTQYF. Full variable domain (outside the CDR3, taken from reference TRBV28 and TRBJ2-3): DVKVTQSSRYLVKRTGEKVFLECVQDMDHENMFWYRQDPGLGLRLIYFSYDVKMKEKGDIPEGYSVSREKKERFSLILESASTNQTSMYLCASSSPQGGTDTQYFGPGTRLTVL.

Concerning this clonotype: This could be a read error, since a much larger clone is one nucleotide away. J is TRBJ2-3 and V is TRBV29-1; D call uncertain. Trimming stripped 4 bases from V and 3 bases from J, with 5 bases between. Germline V CDR1 and CDR2: SQVTM, ANQGSEA. The CDR3 runs 11 residues. The CDR3 sequence: CSVAYTDTQYF. In nucleotides, the CDR3 is TGCAGCGTTGCCTATACAGATACGCAGTATTTT.